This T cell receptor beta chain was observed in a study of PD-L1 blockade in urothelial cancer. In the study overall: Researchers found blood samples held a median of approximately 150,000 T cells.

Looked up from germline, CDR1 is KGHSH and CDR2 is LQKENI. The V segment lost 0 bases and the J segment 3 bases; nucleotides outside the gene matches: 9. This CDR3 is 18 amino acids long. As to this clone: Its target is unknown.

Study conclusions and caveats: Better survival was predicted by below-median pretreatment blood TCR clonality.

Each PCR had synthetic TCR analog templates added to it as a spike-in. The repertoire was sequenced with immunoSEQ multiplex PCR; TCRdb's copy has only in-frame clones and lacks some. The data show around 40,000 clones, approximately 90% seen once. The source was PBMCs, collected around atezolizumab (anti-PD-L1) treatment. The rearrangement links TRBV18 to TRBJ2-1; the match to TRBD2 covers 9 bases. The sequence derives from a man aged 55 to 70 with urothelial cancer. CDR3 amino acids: CASSPPGWAGGVYNEQFF. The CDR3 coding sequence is TGTGCCAGCTCACCACCGGGCTGGGCGGGAGGGGTCTACAATGAGCAGTTCTTC.